Shown below are 8 T cell receptor beta chains from a single sample sequenced in a study of blood T cell repertoires in COVID-19. Sequencing was performed with immunoSEQ multiplex PCR; in TCRdb, only in-frame clones are kept and a portion is missing. The sample lists 100,000 to 150,000 clones, 80% to 90% seen once, with about 4.5% in the top ten. Material for sequencing was peripheral blood. All receptors come from a man aged 35-49 years with acute or convalescent COVID-19.

This clone was detected only once. CDR3 loop: CASSQRTVSTDTQYF. CDR3 nucleotides: TGTGCCAGCTCACAAAGGACAGTCAGCACAGATACGCAGTATTTT. The V call is TRBV18, the J call TRBJ2-3; D is perhaps TRBD1 (6 bases). Germline V gene data show CDR1 as KGHSH and CDR2 as LQKENI. V dropped 4 bases and J dropped 0 bases, with 11 bases sitting between them. This CDR3 region has 15 residues.

The V and J genes are TRBV5-1 and TRBJ2-3; perhaps TRBD1 as D (6 bases). With 5 bases removed from V and 7 bases from J, the gap between germline ends came to 11 bases. CDR3 length equals 12 residues. Germline values: CDR1 SGHRS, CDR2 YFSETQ. CDR3 bases: TGCGCCAGCAGACAGACAGGTTATACGCAGTATTTT. It yields the protein CASRQTGYTQYF.

J is TRBJ2-1 and V is TRBV9; 10 nucleotides align to TRBD2. From germline, CDR1 is SGDLS and CDR2 YYNGEE. The CDR3 has 15 residues. Trimming took 4 bases from V and 3 from J; bases not matched to a gene: 4. In DNA form, the CDR3 reads TGTGCCAGCAGCAAAGCGGGAGGGGACTACAATGAGCAGTTCTTC. It translates to CASSKAGGDYNEQFF.

In nucleotides, the CDR3 is TGTGCCAGCAGTCGGCCGGGAATGAATGAGCAGTTCTTC. It translates to CASSRPGMNEQFF. The chain is built from TRBV5-6 and TRBJ2-1; D is possibly TRBD2 (5 bases). The V end lost 5 bases, the J end lost 7 bases, and 13 bases lay between the germline ends. This CDR3 spans 13 amino acids. CDR1 and CDR2 (germline): SGHDT, YYEEEE.

This clone occurred once. This chain joins TRBV15 and TRBJ1-4; perhaps TRBD1 as D (5 bases). The germline V and J ends were trimmed by 0 bases and 4 bases, with 15 bases remaining between them. The germline V gene encodes CDR1 LNHNV and CDR2 YYDKDF (reference sequence). This CDR3 has 17 residues. CDR3 residues: CATSRDLQTALNEKLFF. For the CDR3, the DNA is TGTGCCACCAGCAGAGATCTCCAGACAGCTCTTAATGAAAAACTGTTTTTT.

The rearrangement uses TRBV12-3 or TRBV12-4 and TRBJ1-1; D is unclear. Trimming left V 5 bases short and J 4 bases short, with 11 bases between. This CDR3 comprises 13 residues. The DNA for the CDR3 is TGTGCCAGCAGTCGGGGTTATGGCACTGAAGCTTTCTTT. Translation: CASSRGYGTEAFF.

V usage is TRBV5-8 and J usage is TRBJ1-1, with TRBD1 identical over 11 bases. The CDR3 is made up of 17 amino acids. Germline-derived CDR1 and CDR2 are SGHTS and YDEGEE. With V trimmed by 3 bases and J by 6 bases, 13 bases remained unmatched. This CDR3 is CASSSGQGAGSISEAFF. CDR3 in DNA: TGTGCCAGCAGCTCCGGACAGGGGGCGGGAAGTATATCTGAAGCTTTCTTT.

This rearrangement joins TRBV18 to TRBJ2-2; D gene ambiguous. Germline loops: CDR1 KGHSH, CDR2 LQKENI. The CDR3 consists of 13 residues. V lost 3 bases, J lost 1 base, and 3 bases lay in between. CDR3 amino acids: CASSPLNTGELFF. CDR3 sequence (DNA): TGTGCCAGCTCACCCTTGAACACCGGGGAGCTGTTTTTT.